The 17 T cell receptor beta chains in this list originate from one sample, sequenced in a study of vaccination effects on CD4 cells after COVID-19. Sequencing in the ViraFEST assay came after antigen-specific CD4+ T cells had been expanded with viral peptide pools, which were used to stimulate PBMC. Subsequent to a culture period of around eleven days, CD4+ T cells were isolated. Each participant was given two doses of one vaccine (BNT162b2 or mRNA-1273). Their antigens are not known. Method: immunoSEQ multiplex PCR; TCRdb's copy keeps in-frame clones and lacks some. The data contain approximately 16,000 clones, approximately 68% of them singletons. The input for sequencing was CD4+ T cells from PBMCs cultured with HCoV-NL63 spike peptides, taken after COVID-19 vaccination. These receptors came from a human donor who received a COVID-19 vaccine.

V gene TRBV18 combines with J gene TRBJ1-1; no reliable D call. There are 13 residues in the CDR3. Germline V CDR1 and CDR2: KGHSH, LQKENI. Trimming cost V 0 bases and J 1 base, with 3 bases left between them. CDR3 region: CASSPPGNTEAFF. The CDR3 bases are TGTGCCAGCTCACCACCCGGGAACACTGAAGCTTTCTTT.

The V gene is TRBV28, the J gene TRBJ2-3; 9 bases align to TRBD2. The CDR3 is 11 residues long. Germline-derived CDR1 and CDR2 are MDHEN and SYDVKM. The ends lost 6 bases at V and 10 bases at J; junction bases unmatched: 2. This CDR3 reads CASSRLAAQYF. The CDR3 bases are TGTGCCAGCAGCAGACTAGCGGCGCAGTATTTT.

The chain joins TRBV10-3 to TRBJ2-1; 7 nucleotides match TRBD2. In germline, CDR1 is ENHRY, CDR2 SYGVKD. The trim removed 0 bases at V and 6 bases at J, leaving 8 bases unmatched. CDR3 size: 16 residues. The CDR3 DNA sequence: TGTGCCATCAGTGAGTCGACGGGGGGTGTATCCAATGAGCAGTTCTTC. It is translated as CAISESTGGVSNEQFF.

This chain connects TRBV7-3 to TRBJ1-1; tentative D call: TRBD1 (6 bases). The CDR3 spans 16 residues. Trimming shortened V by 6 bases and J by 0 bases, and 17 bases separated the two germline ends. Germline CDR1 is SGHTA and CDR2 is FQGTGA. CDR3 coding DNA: TGTGCCAGCAGTTTCCGGACAGCCCTTATGAACACTGAAGCTTTCTTT. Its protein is CASSFRTALMNTEAFF.

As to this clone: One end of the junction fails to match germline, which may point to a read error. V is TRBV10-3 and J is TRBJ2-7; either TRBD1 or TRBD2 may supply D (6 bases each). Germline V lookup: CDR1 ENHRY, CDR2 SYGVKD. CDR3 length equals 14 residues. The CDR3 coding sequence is TGTGCCATAAGTGAGGGGGGCGGCTCCTACGAGCAGTACTTC. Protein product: CAISEGGGSYEQYF.

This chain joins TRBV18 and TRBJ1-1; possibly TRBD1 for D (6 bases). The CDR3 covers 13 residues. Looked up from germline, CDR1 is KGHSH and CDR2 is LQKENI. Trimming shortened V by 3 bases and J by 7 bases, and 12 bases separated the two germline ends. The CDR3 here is CASSPYGGSEAFF. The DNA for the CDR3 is TGTGCCAGCTCACCGTACGGGGGCAGTGAAGCTTTCTTT.

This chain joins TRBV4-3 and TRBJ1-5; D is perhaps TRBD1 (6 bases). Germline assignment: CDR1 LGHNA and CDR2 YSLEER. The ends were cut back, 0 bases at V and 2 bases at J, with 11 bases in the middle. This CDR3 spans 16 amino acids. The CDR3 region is CASSQDLRGGNQPQHF. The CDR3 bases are TGCGCCAGCAGCCAAGATCTCAGGGGCGGCAATCAGCCCCAGCATTTT.

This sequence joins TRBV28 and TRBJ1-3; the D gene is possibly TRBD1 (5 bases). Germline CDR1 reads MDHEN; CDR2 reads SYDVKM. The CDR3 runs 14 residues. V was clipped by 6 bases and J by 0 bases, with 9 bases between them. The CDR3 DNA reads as TGTGCCAGCAGAACAGGAAACTCTGGAAACACCATATATTTT. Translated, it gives CASRTGNSGNTIYF.

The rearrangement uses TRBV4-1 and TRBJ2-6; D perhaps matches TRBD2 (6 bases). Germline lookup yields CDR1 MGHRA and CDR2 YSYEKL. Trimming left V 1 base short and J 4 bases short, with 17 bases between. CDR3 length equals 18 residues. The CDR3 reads CASSQGIMGGSGANVLTF. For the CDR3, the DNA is TGCGCCAGCAGCCAAGGTATTATGGGGGGATCAGGGGCCAACGTCCTGACTTTC.

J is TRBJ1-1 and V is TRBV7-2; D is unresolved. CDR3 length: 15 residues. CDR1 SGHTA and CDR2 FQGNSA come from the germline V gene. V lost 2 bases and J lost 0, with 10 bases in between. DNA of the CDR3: TGTGCCAGCAGCTTATTAGGGCGGGTGAACACTGAAGCTTTCTTT. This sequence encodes CASSLLGRVNTEAFF.

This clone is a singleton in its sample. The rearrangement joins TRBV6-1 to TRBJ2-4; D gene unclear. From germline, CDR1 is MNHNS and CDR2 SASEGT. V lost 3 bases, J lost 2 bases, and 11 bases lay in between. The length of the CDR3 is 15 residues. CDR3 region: CASSDPSMSKNIQYF. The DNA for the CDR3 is TGTGCCAGCAGTGACCCGTCAATGTCCAAAAACATTCAGTACTTC.

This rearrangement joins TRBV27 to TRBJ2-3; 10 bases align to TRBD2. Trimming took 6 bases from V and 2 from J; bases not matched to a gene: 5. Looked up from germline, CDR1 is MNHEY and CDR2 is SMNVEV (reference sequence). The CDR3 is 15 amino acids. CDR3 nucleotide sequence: TGTGCCAGCAGCCAGGGACTAGCGTACACAGATACGCAGTATTTT. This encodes CASSQGLAYTDTQYF.

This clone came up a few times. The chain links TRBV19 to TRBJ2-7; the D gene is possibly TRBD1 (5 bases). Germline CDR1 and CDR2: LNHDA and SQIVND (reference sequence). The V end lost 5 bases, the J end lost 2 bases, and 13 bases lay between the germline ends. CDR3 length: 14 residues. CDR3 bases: TGTGCCAGTAGTCCTCAGACAGCCACCTACGAGCAGTACTTC. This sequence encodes CASSPQTATYEQYF.

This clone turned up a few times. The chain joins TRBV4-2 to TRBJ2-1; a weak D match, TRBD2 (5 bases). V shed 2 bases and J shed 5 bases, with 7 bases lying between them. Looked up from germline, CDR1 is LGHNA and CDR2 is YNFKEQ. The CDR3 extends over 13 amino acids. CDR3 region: CASSQRADNEQFF. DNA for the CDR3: TGTGCCAGCAGCCAAAGAGCGGACAATGAGCAGTTCTTC.

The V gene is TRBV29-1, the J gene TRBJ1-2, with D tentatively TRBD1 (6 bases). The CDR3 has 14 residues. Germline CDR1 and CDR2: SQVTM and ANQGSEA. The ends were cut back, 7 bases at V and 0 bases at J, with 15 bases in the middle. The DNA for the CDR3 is TGCAGCGCGGGGTCGGGGGGCGCTAACTATGGCTACACCTTC. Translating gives CSAGSGGANYGYTF. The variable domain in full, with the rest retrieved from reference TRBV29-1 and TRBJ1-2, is SAVISQKPSRDICQRGTSLTIQCQVDSQVTMMFWYRQQPGQSLTLIATANQGSEATYESGFVIDKFPISRPNLTFSTLTVSNMSPEDSSIYLCSAGSGGANYGYTFGSGTRLTVV.

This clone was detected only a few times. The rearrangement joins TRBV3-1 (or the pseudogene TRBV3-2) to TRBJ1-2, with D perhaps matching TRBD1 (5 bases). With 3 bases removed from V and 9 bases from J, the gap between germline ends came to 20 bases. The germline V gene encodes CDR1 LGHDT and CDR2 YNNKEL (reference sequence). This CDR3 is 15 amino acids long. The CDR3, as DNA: TGTGCCAGCAGCCATGGTTGGGACGAGGCCTCGAGCTACACCTTC. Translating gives CASSHGWDEASSYTF.

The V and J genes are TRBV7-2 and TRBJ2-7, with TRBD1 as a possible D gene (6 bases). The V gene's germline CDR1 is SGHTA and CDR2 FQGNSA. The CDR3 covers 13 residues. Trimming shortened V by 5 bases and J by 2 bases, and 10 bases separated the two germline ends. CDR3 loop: CASSLTGTYEQYF. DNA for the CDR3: TGTGCCAGCAGCCTAACAGGGACCTACGAGCAGTACTTC.